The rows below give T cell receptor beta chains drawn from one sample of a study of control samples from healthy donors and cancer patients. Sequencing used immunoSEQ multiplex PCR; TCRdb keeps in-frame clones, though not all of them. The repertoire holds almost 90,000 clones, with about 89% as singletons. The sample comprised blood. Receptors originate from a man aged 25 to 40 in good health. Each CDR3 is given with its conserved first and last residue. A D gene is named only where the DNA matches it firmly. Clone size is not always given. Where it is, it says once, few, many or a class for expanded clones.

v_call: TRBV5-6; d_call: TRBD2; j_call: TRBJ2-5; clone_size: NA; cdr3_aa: CASSLASQRGPGETQYF; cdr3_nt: TGTGCCAGCAGCTTGGCGTCTCAGCGGGGGCCGGGGGAGACCCAGTACTTC
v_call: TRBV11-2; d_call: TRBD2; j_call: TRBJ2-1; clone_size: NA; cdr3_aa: CASSSLAGGNEQFF; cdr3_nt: TGTGCCAGCAGCTCCCTAGCGGGGGGGAATGAGCAGTTCTTC
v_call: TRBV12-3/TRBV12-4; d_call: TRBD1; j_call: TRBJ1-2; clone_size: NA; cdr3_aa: CASSRTGNYGYTF; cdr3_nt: TGTGCCAGCAGCCGGACAGGCAACTATGGCTACACCTTC
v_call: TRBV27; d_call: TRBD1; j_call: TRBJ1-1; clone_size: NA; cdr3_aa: CASSSPLRQGMNTEAFF; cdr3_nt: TGTGCCAGCAGTTCCCCCCTTCGACAGGGAATGAACACTGAAGCTTTCTTT
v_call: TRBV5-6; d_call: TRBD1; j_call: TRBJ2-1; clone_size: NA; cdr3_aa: CASSVGQGAFIDNEQFF; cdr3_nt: TGTGCCAGCAGCGTTGGACAGGGGGCTTTCATCGACAATGAGCAGTTCTTC
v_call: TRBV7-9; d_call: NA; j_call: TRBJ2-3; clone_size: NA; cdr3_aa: CASSGPPADTQYF; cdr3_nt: TGTGCCAGCAGCGGCCCCCCGGCAGATACGCAGTATTTT
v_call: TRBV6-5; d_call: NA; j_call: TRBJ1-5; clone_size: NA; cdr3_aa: CASSYRGGIQPQHF; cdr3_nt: TGTGCCAGCAGTTACCGGGGGGGAATTCAGCCCCAGCATTTT
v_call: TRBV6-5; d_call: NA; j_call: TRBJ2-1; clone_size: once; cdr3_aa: CASSYSSARGYEQFF; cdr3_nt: TGTGCCAGCAGTTACTCGTCGGCCAGGGGCTATGAGCAGTTCTTC
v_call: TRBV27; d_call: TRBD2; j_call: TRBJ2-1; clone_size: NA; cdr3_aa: CASRGHGGANEQFF; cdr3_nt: TGTGCCAGCAGGGGCCACGGGGGGGCGAATGAGCAGTTCTTC
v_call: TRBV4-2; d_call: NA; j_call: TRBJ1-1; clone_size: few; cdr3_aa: CASSQGGLNTEAFF; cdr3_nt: TGTGCCAGCAGCCAAGGAGGGTTGAACACTGAAGCTTTCTTT
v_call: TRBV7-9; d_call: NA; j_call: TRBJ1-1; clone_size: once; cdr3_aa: CASSVEVRGTEAFF; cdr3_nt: TGTGCCAGCAGTGTAGAGGTTCGGGGGACTGAAGCTTTCTTT
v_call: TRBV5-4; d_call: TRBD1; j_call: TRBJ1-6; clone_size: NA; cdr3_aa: CASSSGTGSSSYNSPLHF; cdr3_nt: TGTGCCAGCAGCTCCGGGACAGGTTCAAGCTCCTATAATTCACCCCTCCACTTT
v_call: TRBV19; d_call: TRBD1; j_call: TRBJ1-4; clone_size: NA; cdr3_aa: CASSILGQLTEKLFF; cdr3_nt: TGTGCCAGTAGTATTCTGGGACAGCTAACCGAAAAACTGTTTTTT
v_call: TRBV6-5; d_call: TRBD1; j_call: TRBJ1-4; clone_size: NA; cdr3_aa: CASSYQGARNEKLFF; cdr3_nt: TGTGCCAGCAGTTACCAGGGGGCGAGGAATGAAAAACTGTTTTTT
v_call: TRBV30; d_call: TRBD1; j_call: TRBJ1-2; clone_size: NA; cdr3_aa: CAWNSLGQGANGYTF; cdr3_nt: TGTGCCTGGAATTCTCTGGGACAGGGGGCGAATGGCTACACCTTC
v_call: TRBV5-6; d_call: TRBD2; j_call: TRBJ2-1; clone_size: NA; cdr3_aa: CASSVLAGGYNEQFF; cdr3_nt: TGTGCCAGCAGCGTACTAGCGGGGGGTTACAATGAGCAGTTCTTC
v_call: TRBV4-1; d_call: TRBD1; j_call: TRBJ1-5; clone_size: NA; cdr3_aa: CASSSDRGNQPQHF; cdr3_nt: TGCGCCAGCAGCTCCGACAGGGGCAACCAGCCCCAGCATTTT
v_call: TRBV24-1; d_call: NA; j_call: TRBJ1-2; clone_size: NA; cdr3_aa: CATSDFPGFHGYTF; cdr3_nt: TGTGCCACCAGTGATTTTCCAGGGTTCCATGGCTACACCTTC
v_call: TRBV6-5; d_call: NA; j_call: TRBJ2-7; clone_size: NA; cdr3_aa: CASSSPGSNEQYF; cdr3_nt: TGTGCCAGCAGTTCCCCTGGTTCGAACGAGCAGTACTTC
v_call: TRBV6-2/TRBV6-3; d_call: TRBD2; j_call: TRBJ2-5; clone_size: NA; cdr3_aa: CASSYGGVEETQYF; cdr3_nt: TGTGCCAGCAGTTACGGGGGGGTCGAAGAGACCCAGTACTTC
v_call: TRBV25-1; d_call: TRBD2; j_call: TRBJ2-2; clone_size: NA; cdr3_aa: CASSEYSSGGVTGELFF; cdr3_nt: TGTGCCAGCAGTGAATATTCTAGCGGGGGGGTCACCGGGGAGCTGTTTTTT
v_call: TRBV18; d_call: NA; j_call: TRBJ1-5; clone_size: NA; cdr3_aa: CASSMQGMDQPQHF; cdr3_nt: TGTGCCAGCTCAATGCAGGGGATGGATCAGCCCCAGCATTTT
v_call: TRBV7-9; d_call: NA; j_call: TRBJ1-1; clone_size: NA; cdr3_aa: CASSPTDSEAFF; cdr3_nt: TGTGCCAGCAGCCCCACGGACAGCGAAGCTTTCTTT
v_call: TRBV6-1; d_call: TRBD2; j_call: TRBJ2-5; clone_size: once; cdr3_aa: CASSEMGTSGETQYF; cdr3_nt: TGTGCCAGCAGTGAAATGGGGACTAGCGGGGAGACCCAGTACTTC
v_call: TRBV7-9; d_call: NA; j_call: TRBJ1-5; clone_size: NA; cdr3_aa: CASSLGGNNQPQHF; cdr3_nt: TGTGCCAGCAGCTTGGGTGGGAACAATCAGCCCCAGCATTTT
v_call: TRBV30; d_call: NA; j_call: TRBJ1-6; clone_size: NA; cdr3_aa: CAWTVYNSPLHF; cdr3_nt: TGTGCCTGGACAGTTTATAATTCACCCCTCCACTTT
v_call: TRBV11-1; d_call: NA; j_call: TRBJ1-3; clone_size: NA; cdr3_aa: CASSYRRTSGNTIYF; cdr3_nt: TGTGCCAGCAGCTACCGTCGGACCTCTGGAAACACCATATATTTT
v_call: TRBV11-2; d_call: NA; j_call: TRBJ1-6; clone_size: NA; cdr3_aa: CASSLSSTGLSSYNSPLHF; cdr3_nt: TGTGCCAGCAGCTTGTCCTCTACAGGCCTCTCCTCCTATAATTCACCCCTCCACTTT
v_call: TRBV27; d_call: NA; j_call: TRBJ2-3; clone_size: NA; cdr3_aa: CASSWRADTQYF; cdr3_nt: TGTGCCAGCAGTTGGAGAGCAGATACGCAGTATTTT
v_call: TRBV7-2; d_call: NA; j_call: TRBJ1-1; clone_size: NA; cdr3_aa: CASSLAGLYEAFF; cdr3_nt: TGTGCCAGCAGCTTAGCAGGCTTGTATGAAGCTTTCTTT
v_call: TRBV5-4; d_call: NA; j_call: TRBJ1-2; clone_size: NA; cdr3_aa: CASSSAGVHGYTF; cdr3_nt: TGTGCCAGCAGCTCCGCAGGGGTCCATGGCTACACCTTC
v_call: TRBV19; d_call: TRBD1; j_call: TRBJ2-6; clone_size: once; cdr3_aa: CATQLNRTGTGGPGANVLTF; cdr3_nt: TGTGCCACCCAATTAAATCGCACCGGGACAGGGGGACCTGGGGCCAACGTCCTGACTTTC
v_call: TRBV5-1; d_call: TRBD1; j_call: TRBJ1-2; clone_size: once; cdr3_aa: CASSFQGQGDYGYTF; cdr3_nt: TGCGCCAGCAGCTTCCAGGGACAGGGAGACTATGGCTACACCTTC
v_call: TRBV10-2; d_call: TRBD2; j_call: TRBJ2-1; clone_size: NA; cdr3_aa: CASIAGGGNEQFF; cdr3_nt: TGCGCCAGCATCGCGGGGGGGGGCAATGAGCAGTTCTTC
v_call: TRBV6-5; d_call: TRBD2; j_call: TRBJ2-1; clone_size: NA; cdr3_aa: CASRLAGTAYNEQFF; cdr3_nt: TGTGCCAGCAGACTAGCGGGGACGGCCTACAATGAGCAGTTCTTC
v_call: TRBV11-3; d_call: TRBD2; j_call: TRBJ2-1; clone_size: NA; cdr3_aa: CASSLARVSGGPNEQFF; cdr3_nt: TGTGCCAGCAGCTTAGCCCGGGTTAGCGGGGGGCCCAATGAGCAGTTCTTC
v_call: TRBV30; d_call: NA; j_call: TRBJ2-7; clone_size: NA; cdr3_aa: CAWSSSTLSYEQYF; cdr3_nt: TGTGCCTGGAGTAGTAGTACGCTTTCCTACGAGCAGTACTTC
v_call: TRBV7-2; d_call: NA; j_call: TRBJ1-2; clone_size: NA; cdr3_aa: CASSPKQGAHYGYTF; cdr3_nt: TGTGCCAGCAGCCCCAAACAGGGTGCCCACTATGGCTACACCTTC
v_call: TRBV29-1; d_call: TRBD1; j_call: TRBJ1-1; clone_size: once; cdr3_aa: CSVGTGGPHGPNTEAFF; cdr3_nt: TGCAGCGTTGGGACAGGGGGGCCGCATGGGCCTAACACTGAAGCTTTCTTT
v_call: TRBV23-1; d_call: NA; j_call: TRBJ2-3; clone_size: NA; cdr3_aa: CASSQPRRPTDTQYF; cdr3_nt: TGCGCCAGCAGTCAACCCAGGCGACCCACAGATACGCAGTATTTT
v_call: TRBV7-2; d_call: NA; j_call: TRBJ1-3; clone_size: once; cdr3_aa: CASSSTFTGNTIYF; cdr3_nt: TGTGCCAGCAGCTCCACATTTACGGGAAACACCATATATTTT
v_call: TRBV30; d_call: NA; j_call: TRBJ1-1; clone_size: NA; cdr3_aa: CAWSSGQTRNTEAFF; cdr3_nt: TGTGCCTGGAGTAGTGGACAGACGAGGAACACTGAAGCTTTCTTT
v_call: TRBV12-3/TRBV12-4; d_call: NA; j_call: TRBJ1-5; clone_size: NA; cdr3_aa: CASSLAAIKPQHF; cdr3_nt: TGTGCCAGCAGTTTAGCAGCGATCAAGCCCCAGCATTTT
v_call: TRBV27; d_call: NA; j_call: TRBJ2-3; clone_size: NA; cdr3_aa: CAAAVGGTDTQYF; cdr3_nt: TGTGCCGCCGCTGTGGGGGGCACAGATACGCAGTATTTT
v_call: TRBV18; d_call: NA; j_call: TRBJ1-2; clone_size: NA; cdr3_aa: CASSPAGASDYGYTF; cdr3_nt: TGTGCCAGCTCACCCGCAGGGGCCAGTGACTATGGCTACACCTTC
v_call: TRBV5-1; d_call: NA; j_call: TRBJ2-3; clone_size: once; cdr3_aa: CASSLVRVEADTQYF; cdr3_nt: TGCGCCAGCAGCTTGGTACGGGTCGAAGCAGATACGCAGTATTTT
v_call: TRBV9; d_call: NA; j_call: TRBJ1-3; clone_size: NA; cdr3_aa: CASSGTSSGNTIYF; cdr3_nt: TGTGCCAGCAGCGGAACCAGCTCTGGAAACACCATATATTTT
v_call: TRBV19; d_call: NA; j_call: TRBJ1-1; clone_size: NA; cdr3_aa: CASSIDPTNTEAFF; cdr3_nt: TGTGCCAGTAGTATAGACCCCACGAACACTGAAGCTTTCTTT
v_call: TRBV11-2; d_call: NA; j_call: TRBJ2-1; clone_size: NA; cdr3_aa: CASSLDLGRLTSYNEQFF; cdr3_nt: TGTGCCAGCAGCTTAGATCTTGGTAGGCTCACCTCCTACAATGAGCAGTTCTTC
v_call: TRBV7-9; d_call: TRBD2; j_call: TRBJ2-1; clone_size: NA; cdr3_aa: CASSLAGPSYNEQFF; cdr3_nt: TGTGCCAGCAGTCTAGCGGGACCCTCCTACAATGAGCAGTTCTTC
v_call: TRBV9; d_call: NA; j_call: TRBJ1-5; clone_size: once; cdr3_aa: CASSVGQTYQPQHF; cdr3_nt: TGTGCCAGCAGCGTGGGCCAGACCTATCAGCCCCAGCATTTT
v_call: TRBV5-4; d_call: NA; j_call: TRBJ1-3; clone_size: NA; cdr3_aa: CASSLSMEYGNTIYF; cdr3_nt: TGTGCCAGCAGCTTGAGTATGGAGTACGGAAACACCATATATTTT
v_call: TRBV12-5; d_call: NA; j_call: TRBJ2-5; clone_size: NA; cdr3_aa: CASGLQGNGGQETQYF; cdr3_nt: TGTGCTAGTGGCCTGCAGGGGAACGGTGGCCAAGAGACCCAGTACTTC
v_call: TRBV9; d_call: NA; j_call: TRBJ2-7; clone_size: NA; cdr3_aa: CASSVGYGSPGEQYF; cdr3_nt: TGTGCCAGCAGCGTAGGATACGGATCCCCGGGCGAGCAGTACTTC
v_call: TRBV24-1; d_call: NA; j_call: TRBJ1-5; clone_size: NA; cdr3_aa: CATSAGGHSNQPQHF; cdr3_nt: TGTGCCACCAGTGCGGGCGGGCATAGCAATCAGCCCCAGCATTTT
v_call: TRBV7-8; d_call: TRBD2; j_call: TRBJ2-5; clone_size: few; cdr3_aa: CASSLGEAGGETQYF; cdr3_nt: TGTGCCAGCAGCTTAGGGGAGGCGGGGGGGGAGACCCAGTACTTC
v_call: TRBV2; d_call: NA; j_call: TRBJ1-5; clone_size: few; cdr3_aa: CASSVDQPQHF; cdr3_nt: TGTGCCAGCAGTGTCGACCAGCCCCAGCATTTT